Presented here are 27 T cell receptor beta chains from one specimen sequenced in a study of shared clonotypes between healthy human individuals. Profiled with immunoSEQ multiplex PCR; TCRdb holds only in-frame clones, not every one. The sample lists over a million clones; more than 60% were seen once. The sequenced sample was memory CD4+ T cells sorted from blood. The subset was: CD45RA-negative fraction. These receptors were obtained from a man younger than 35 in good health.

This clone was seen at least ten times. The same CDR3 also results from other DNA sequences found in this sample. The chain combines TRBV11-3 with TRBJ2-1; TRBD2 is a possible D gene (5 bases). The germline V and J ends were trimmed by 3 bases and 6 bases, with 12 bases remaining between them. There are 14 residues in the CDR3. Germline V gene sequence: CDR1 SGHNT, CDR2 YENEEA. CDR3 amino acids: CASSFGLAGNEQFF. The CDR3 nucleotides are TGTGCCAGCAGCTTCGGGCTAGCTGGCAATGAGCAGTTCTTC.

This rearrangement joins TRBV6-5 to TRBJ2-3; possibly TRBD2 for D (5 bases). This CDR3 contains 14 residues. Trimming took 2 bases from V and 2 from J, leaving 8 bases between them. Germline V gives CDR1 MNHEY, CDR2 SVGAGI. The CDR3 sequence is CASSYLAPTDTQYF. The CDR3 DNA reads TGTGCCAGCAGTTACCTAGCCCCCACAGATACGCAGTATTTT.

CDR3 protein: CASSPLPTHPTFGSNQPQHF. DNA for the CDR3: TGTGCCAGCAGCCCACTTCCTACACACCCTACCTTCGGGAGCAATCAGCCCCAGCATTTT. V usage is TRBV21-1 and J usage is TRBJ1-5. TRBV21-1 is a listed pseudogene. The CDR3 totals 20 residues.

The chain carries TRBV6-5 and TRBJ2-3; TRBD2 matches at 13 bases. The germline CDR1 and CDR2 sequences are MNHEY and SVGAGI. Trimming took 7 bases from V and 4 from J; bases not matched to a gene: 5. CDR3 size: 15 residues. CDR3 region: CASTKTSGRPDTQYF. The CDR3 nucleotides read TGTGCCAGCACTAAGACTAGCGGGAGGCCAGATACGCAGTATTTT.

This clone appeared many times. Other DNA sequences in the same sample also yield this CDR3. The CDR3 region is CASRPSYEQYF. CDR3 coding DNA: TGTGCCAGCAGGCCCTCCTACGAGCAGTACTTC. The chain couples TRBV2 to TRBJ2-7; D remains unclear. There are 11 residues in the CDR3. The V gene lost 6 bases and the J gene lost 0 bases, with 3 bases spanning the gap. Germline CDR1 is SNHLY and CDR2 is FYNNEI.

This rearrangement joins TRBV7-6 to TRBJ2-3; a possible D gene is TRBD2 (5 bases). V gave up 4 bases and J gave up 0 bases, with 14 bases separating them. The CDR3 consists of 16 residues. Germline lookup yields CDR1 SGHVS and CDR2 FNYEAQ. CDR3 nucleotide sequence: TGTGCCAGCAGCTCAAGCGGACTGATAAGCACAGATACGCAGTATTTT. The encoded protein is CASSSSGLISTDTQYF.

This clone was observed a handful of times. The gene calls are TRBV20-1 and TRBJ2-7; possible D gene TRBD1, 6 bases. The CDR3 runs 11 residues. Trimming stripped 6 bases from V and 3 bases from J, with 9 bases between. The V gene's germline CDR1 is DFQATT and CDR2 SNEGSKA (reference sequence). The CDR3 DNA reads TGCAGTGCCCTGGACAGCTACGAGCAGTACTTC. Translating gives CSALDSYEQYF.

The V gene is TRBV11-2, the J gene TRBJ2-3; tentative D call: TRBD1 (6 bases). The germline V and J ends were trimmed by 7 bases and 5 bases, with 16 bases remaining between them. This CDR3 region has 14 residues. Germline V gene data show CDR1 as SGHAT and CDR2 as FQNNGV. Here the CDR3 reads CASNTQGHEDTQYF. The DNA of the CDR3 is TGTGCCAGCAACACACAGGGTCATGAAGATACGCAGTATTTT.

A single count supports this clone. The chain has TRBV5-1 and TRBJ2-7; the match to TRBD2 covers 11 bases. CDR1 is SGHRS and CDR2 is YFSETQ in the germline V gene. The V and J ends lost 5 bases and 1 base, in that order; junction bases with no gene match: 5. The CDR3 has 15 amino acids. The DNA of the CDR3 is TGCGCCAGCAGGTTAGGACTAGCGGGTTCCTACGAGCAGTACTTC. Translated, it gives CASRLGLAGSYEQYF. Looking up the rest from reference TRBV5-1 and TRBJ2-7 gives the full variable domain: KAGVTQTPRYLIKTRGQQVTLSCSPISGHRSVSWYQQTPGQGLQFLFEYFSETQRNKGNFPGRFSGRQFSNSRSEMNVSTLELGDSALYLCASRLGLAGSYEQYFGPGTRLTVT.

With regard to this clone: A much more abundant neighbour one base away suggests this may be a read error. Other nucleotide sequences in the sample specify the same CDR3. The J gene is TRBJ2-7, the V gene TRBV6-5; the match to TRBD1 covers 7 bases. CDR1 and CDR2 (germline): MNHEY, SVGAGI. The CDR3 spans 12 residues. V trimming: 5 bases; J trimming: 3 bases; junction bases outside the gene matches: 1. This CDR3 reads CASSRDSYEQYF. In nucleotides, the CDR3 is TGTGCCAGCAGTAGGGACAGCTACGAGCAGTACTTC.

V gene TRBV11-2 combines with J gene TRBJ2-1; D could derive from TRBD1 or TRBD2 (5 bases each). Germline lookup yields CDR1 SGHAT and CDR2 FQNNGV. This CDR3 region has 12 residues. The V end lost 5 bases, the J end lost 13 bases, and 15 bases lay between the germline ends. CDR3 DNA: TGTGCCAGCAGCGCGGGCATCTGGGACCAGTTCTTC. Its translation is CASSAGIWDQFF.

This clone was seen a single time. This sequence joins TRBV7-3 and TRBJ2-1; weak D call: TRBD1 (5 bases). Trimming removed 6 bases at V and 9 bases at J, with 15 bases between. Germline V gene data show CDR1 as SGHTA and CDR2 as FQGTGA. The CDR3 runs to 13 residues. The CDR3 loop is CASSPQGYTEQFF. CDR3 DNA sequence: TGTGCCAGCAGTCCGCAGGGTTATACTGAGCAGTTCTTC.

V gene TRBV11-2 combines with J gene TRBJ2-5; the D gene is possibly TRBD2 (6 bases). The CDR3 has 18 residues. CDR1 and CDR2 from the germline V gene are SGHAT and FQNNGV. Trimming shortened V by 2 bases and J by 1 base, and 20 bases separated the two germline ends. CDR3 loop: CASSLRVGRTIAQETQYF. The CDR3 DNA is TGTGCCAGCAGCTTAAGAGTCGGGCGGACTATTGCCCAAGAGACCCAGTACTTC.

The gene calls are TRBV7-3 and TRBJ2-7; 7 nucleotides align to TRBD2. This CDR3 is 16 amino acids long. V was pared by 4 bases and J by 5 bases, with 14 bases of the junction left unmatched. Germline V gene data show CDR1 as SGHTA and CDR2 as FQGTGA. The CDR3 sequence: CASSSLVTAGLDEQYF. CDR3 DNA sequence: TGTGCCAGCAGCTCCCTCGTAACAGCGGGGCTGGACGAGCAGTACTTC.

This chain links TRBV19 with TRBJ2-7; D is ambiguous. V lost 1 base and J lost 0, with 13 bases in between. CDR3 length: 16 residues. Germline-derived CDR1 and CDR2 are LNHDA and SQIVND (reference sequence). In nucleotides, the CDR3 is TGTGCCAGTAGTATAGGAAGGCGGACCCTCTCCTACGAGCAGTACTTC. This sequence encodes CASSIGRRTLSYEQYF.

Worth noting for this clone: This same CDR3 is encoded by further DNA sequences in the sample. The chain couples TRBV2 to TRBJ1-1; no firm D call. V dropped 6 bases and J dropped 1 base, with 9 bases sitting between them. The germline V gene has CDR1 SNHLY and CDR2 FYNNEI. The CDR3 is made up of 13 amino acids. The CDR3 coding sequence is TGTGCCAGCAGCGAACACCAGAACACTGAAGCTTTCTTT. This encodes CASSEHQNTEAFF.

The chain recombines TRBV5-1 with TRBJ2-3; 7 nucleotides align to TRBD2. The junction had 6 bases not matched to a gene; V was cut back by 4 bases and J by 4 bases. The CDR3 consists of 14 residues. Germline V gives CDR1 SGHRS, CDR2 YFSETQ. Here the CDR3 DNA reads TGCGCCAGCAGCCTAGAGGGAGGGTCAGATACGCAGTATTTT. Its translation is CASSLEGGSDTQYF. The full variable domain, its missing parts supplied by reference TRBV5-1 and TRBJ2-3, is KAGVTQTPRYLIKTRGQQVTLSCSPISGHRSVSWYQQTPGQGLQFLFEYFSETQRNKGNFPGRFSGRQFSNSRSEMNVSTLELGDSALYLCASSLEGGSDTQYFGPGTRLTVL.

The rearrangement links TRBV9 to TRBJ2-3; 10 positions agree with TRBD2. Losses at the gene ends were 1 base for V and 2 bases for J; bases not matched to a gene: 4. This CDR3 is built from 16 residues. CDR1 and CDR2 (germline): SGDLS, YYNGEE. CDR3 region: CASSVLTSGTTDTQYF. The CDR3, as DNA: TGTGCCAGCAGCGTACTCACTAGCGGGACCACAGATACGCAGTATTTT.

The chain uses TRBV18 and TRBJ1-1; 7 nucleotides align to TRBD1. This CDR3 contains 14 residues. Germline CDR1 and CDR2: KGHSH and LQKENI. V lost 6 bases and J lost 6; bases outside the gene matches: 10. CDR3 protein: CASSPTGRGAEAFF. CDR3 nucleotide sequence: TGTGCCAGCTCGCCGACAGGGAGGGGCGCTGAAGCTTTCTTT.

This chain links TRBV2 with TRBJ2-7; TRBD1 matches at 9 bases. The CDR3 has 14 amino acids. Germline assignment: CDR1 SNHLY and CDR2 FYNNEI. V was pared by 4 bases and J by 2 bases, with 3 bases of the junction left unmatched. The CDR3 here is CASSVRTGAYEQYF. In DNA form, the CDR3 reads TGTGCCAGCAGTGTTCGGACAGGGGCCTACGAGCAGTACTTC.

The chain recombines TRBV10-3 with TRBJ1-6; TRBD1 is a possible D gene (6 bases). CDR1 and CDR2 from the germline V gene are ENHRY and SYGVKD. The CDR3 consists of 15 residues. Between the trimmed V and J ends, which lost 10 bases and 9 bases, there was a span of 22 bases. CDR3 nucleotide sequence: TGTGCCACGAGACTTCAGGGGTTTGATAGTTCACCCCTCCACTTT. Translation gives CATRLQGFDSSPLHF.

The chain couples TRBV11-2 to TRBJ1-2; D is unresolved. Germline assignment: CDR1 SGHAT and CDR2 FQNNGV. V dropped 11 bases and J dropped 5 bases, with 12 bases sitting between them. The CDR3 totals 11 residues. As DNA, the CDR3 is TGTGCCGGCTTTCCCCTTTATGGCTACACCTTC. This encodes CAGFPLYGYTF.

CDR3 sequence (DNA): TGCGCCAGCAGCCCACTGGAGGGGGGATATGGCTACACCTTC. As protein: CASSPLEGGYGYTF. This chain uses TRBV5-1 with TRBJ1-2; D is perhaps TRBD1 (6 bases). Trimming removed 4 bases from V and 5 bases from J, with 15 bases in between. CDR1 and CDR2 from the germline V gene are SGHRS and YFSETQ. This CDR3 comprises 14 residues.

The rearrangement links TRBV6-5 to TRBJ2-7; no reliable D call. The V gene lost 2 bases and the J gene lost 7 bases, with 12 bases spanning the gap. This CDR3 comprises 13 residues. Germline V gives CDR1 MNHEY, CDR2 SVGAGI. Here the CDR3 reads CASSYLGMGEQYF. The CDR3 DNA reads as TGTGCCAGCAGTTACCTAGGAATGGGGGAGCAGTACTTC.

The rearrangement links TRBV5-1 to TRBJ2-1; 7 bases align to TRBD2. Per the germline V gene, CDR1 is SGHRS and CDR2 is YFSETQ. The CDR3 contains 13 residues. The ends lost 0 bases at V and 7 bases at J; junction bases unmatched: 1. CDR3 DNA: TGCGCCAGCAGCTTGGCCGGGAGGAATGAGCAGTTCTTC. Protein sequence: CASSLAGRNEQFF.

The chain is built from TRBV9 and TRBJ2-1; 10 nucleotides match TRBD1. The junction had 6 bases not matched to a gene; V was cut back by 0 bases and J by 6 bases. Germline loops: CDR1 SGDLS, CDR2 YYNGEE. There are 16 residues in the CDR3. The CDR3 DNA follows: TGTGCCAGCAGCGTAGTCGGGACAGGGGTTAGCAATGAGCAGTTCTTC. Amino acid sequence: CASSVVGTGVSNEQFF.

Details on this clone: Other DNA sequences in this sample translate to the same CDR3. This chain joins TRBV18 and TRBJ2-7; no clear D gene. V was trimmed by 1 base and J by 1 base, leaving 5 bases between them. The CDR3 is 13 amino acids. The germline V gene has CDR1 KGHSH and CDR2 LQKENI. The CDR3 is CASSPQGSYEQYF. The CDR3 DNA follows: TGTGCCAGCTCACCACAGGGATCCTACGAGCAGTACTTC.